This T cell receptor beta chain was identified in a study of T cells in Graves' hyperthyroidism and ophthalmopathy. The CDR3 runs 15 residues. Germline values: CDR1 SGHDN, CDR2 FVKESK. V was pared by 1 base and J by 4 bases, with 13 bases between. Regions amplified from RNA transcripts were the TCR beta CDR3 regions. Primed by the HTBI set, a first-round RT-PCR was run on the TCR CDR3. Each CDR3 protein is one row after TCRdb ran MiXCR on the multiplex PCR reads. The table shows over 500,000 distinct CDR3 sequences, with approximately 49% occurring only once. This clonotype showed up many times. V is TRBV14 and J is TRBJ1-1; D ambiguous. The clonotype comes from an adult woman with Graves' disease, either hyperthyroidism or ophthalmopathy (not recorded which). Sequencing was performed on peripheral blood or thyroid tissue (not recorded which). CDR3 nucleotide sequence: TGTGCCAGCAGCCAAGTCCTCCTTGGAAGCACTGAAGCTTTCTTT. It codes for CASSQVLLGSTEAFF.